This T cell receptor (beta chain) was sequenced during a study of identical twins. This clonotype has more than one count but fewer than ten. TCRdb re-analysed the 5' RACE reads in MiXCR, keeping a single row per CDR3 protein. This table has 1.5 million to 2 million distinct CDR3 sequences, about 31% appearing once. V was clipped by 5 bases and J by 0 bases; unmatched bases: 6. This CDR3 contains 18 residues. The germline V gene has CDR1 SGHVS and CDR2 FQNEAQ. This receptor was taken from a newborn girl in good health. The sequenced sample was cord blood. V gene TRBV7-8 combines with J gene TRBJ2-6, with 11 positions matching TRBD2. The CDR3 nucleotides read TGTGCCAGCAGCCTCCATCTAGCGGGGGGCTCTGGGGCCAACGTCCTGACTTTC. This translates into CASSLHLAGGSGANVLTF.